A selection of T cell receptor beta chains follows, all from one sample in a study of regulatory T cells in long-lasting Graves disease. TCRdb reprocessed the multiplex PCR reads with MiXCR, giving one entry per CDR3 protein. The sample has 600,000 to 650,000 distinct CDR3 sequences, approximately 15% seen once; the top ten hold more than 15%. The same data also went into a second study, on T cells in Graves' hyperthyroidism and ophthalmopathy.

Source: peripheral blood mononuclear cells (PBMCs), taken at new diagnosis, from a patient treated with antithyroid drugs. The receptors come from a woman aged 25 to 39 with Graves disease. Both conserved end residues are part of each CDR3. The order of the fields is clone size, D gene, V gene, J gene, CDR3 DNA, CDR3 protein. The D gene is left open where the match is weak. Rows may omit the clone size; those that give it use once, few, many or a size class.

abundance: -
d_gene: TRBD1
v_gene: TRBV7-9
j_gene: TRBJ2-7
CDR3nt: TGTGCCAGCAGCCGGGGGACAGGGCCCAACGAGCAGTACTTC
CDR3aa: CASSRGTGPNEQYF

abundance: many
d_gene: -
v_gene: TRBV27
j_gene: TRBJ1-5
CDR3nt: TGTGCCAGCAGTACTATAGGGGGAGGCAATCAGCCCCAGCATTTT
CDR3aa: CASSTIGGGNQPQHF

abundance: many
d_gene: -
v_gene: TRBV20-1
j_gene: TRBJ2-2
CDR3nt: TGCAGTGCATATAAGGGGGGCACCGGGGAGCTGTTTTTT
CDR3aa: CSAYKGGTGELFF

abundance: few
d_gene: TRBD1
v_gene: TRBV20-1
j_gene: TRBJ2-3
CDR3nt: TGCAGTGCTAGATGGACAGGGAGTGCCACAGATACGCAGTATTTT
CDR3aa: CSARWTGSATDTQYF

abundance: many
d_gene: -
v_gene: TRBV27
j_gene: TRBJ1-1
CDR3nt: TGTGCCAGCAGGATACAGGGCGGGAACACTGAAGCTTTCTTT
CDR3aa: CASRIQGGNTEAFF

abundance: -
d_gene: TRBD1
v_gene: TRBV27
j_gene: TRBJ1-1
CDR3nt: TGTGCCAGCAGTCCAATTGAGACAGGGGGAAGGTCTGAAGCTTTCTTT
CDR3aa: CASSPIETGGRSEAFF

abundance: many
d_gene: TRBD2
v_gene: TRBV7-2
j_gene: TRBJ2-7
CDR3nt: TGTGCCAGCAGCTTAGGCGGGAGAGACTCCTACGAGCAGTACTTC
CDR3aa: CASSLGGRDSYEQYF

abundance: -
d_gene: -
v_gene: TRBV27
j_gene: TRBJ1-5
CDR3nt: TGTGCCAGCAGGACAGGCACTCAGCCCCAGCATTTT
CDR3aa: CASRTGTQPQHF

abundance: few
d_gene: -
v_gene: TRBV20-1
j_gene: TRBJ2-5
CDR3nt: TGCAGTGCTAGAGGGGGTTCTGGGACATTTGAGACCCAGTACTTC
CDR3aa: CSARGGSGTFETQYF

abundance: many
d_gene: -
v_gene: TRBV2
j_gene: TRBJ2-2
CDR3nt: TGTGCCGGAACCGGTGGGCTGGGCACCGGGGAGCTGTTTTTT
CDR3aa: CAGTGGLGTGELFF

abundance: few
d_gene: -
v_gene: TRBV20-1
j_gene: TRBJ1-5
CDR3nt: TGCAGTGCTAGAGATTGGCAAAATAGCAATCAGCCCCAGCATTTT
CDR3aa: CSARDWQNSNQPQHF

abundance: few
d_gene: TRBD1
v_gene: TRBV29-1
j_gene: TRBJ2-7
CDR3nt: TGCAGCGTTGAAGATTTGGGACAGGGATCCTACGAGCAGTACTTC
CDR3aa: CSVEDLGQGSYEQYF

abundance: many
d_gene: TRBD1
v_gene: TRBV27
j_gene: TRBJ1-4
CDR3nt: TGTGCCAGCAGTCGAGGACAGGGAGGGAGTGAAAAACTGTTTTTT
CDR3aa: CASSRGQGGSEKLFF

abundance: -
d_gene: TRBD2
v_gene: TRBV9
j_gene: TRBJ2-3
CDR3nt: TGTGCCAGCAGCAGGGGACTAGCGGGAGGGAGCACAGATACGCAGTATTTT
CDR3aa: CASSRGLAGGSTDTQYF

abundance: few
d_gene: -
v_gene: TRBV20-1
j_gene: TRBJ2-2
CDR3nt: TGCAGTGCTAGATCAGGCGGCGGACTCGGCACCGGGGAGCTGTTTTTT
CDR3aa: CSARSGGGLGTGELFF

abundance: many
d_gene: TRBD1
v_gene: TRBV28
j_gene: TRBJ1-5
CDR3nt: TGTGCCAGCAGGTACAGGGGCCCCCAGCATTTT
CDR3aa: CASRYRGPQHF

abundance: many
d_gene: TRBD2
v_gene: TRBV2
j_gene: TRBJ2-1
CDR3nt: TGTGCCAGCAGCCGAGCGGGAGGGTACAATGAGCAGTTCTTC
CDR3aa: CASSRAGGYNEQFF

abundance: -
d_gene: -
v_gene: TRBV19
j_gene: TRBJ1-5
CDR3nt: TGTGCCAGTCACTCATTCGACAGCGGCGGCAATCAGCCCCAGCATTTT
CDR3aa: CASHSFDSGGNQPQHF

abundance: many
d_gene: -
v_gene: TRBV4-1
j_gene: TRBJ1-5
CDR3nt: TGCGCCAGCAGCCAAGGGGACGCAACAGTGCCCCAGCATTTT
CDR3aa: CASSQGDATVPQHF

abundance: few
d_gene: -
v_gene: TRBV4-1
j_gene: TRBJ1-5
CDR3nt: TGCGCCAGCAGCCAAGATGCGGACCTGCCCCAGCATTTT
CDR3aa: CASSQDADLPQHF

abundance: -
d_gene: -
v_gene: TRBV9
j_gene: TRBJ2-7
CDR3nt: TGTGCCAGCAGCCTCCGGGACCAACCCTCCTACGAGCAGTACTTC
CDR3aa: CASSLRDQPSYEQYF

abundance: many
d_gene: -
v_gene: TRBV2
j_gene: TRBJ2-7
CDR3nt: TGTGCCAGCAGTGATGAGGAATATTCTAAGCTGTCACCCTCCTACGAGCAGTACTTC
CDR3aa: CASSDEEYSKLSPSYEQYF

abundance: many
d_gene: -
v_gene: TRBV6-1
j_gene: TRBJ2-2
CDR3nt: TGTGCCAGCAGTGGGACAACGAACACCGGGGAGCTGTTTTTT
CDR3aa: CASSGTTNTGELFF

abundance: -
d_gene: -
v_gene: TRBV7-9
j_gene: TRBJ1-4
CDR3nt: TGTGCCAGCAGCTTTTTCGATAATGAAAAACTGTTTTTT
CDR3aa: CASSFFDNEKLFF

abundance: -
d_gene: -
v_gene: TRBV28
j_gene: TRBJ2-6
CDR3nt: TGTGCCAGCATCTATAGGGGAGCTGGGGCCAACGTCCTGACTTTC
CDR3aa: CASIYRGAGANVLTF

abundance: many
d_gene: -
v_gene: TRBV2
j_gene: TRBJ2-6
CDR3nt: TGTGCCAGCAGTGGGAACAGGGTGGCCAACGTCCTGACTTTC
CDR3aa: CASSGNRVANVLTF

abundance: few
d_gene: -
v_gene: TRBV30
j_gene: TRBJ2-3
CDR3nt: TGTGCCTGGAGTAGACGGGGGCCACCAGATACGCAGTATTTT
CDR3aa: CAWSRRGPPDTQYF

abundance: -
d_gene: -
v_gene: TRBV7-2
j_gene: TRBJ1-6
CDR3nt: TGTGCCAGCAGCTTAGCGGGACACGGACTTTCACCCCTCCACTTT
CDR3aa: CASSLAGHGLSPLHF

abundance: -
d_gene: -
v_gene: TRBV19
j_gene: TRBJ1-5
CDR3nt: TGTGCCAGTAGTATTGGGAGGTCTAGCAATCAGCCCCAGCATTTT
CDR3aa: CASSIGRSSNQPQHF

abundance: many
d_gene: -
v_gene: TRBV28
j_gene: TRBJ2-6
CDR3nt: TGTGCCAGTTCAGGTCAGGGAGCAGGGGCCAACGTCCTGACTTTC
CDR3aa: CASSGQGAGANVLTF

abundance: many
d_gene: -
v_gene: TRBV12-3/TRBV12-4
j_gene: TRBJ2-7
CDR3nt: TGTGCCAGCAGTTTAGACCCCCGACAGGACTCCTACGAGCAGTACTTC
CDR3aa: CASSLDPRQDSYEQYF

abundance: -
d_gene: TRBD2
v_gene: TRBV20-1
j_gene: TRBJ2-3
CDR3nt: TGCAGTGCCAGACTAGCGGGAGGGATAACCCGGGGGTATTTT
CDR3aa: CSARLAGGITRGYF

abundance: -
d_gene: -
v_gene: TRBV6-1
j_gene: TRBJ1-3
CDR3nt: TGTGCCAGCAGTGAACAGGGTCCAAGTAACACCATATATTTT
CDR3aa: CASSEQGPSNTIYF

abundance: -
d_gene: -
v_gene: TRBV20-1
j_gene: TRBJ1-3
CDR3nt: TGCAGTGCCCCGCCGCAGACGGAAAACACCATATATTTT
CDR3aa: CSAPPQTENTIYF

abundance: many
d_gene: -
v_gene: TRBV12-3/TRBV12-4
j_gene: TRBJ2-1
CDR3nt: TGTGCCAGCAGTTTAGGCACTAGCTTGTCCTACAATGAGCAGTTCTTC
CDR3aa: CASSLGTSLSYNEQFF

abundance: -
d_gene: TRBD2
v_gene: TRBV19
j_gene: TRBJ2-1
CDR3nt: TGTGCCAGTAGTACTAGCGGGGTGAATGAGCAGTTCTTC
CDR3aa: CASSTSGVNEQFF

abundance: few
d_gene: -
v_gene: TRBV30
j_gene: TRBJ1-1
CDR3nt: TGTGCCTGGAAGGGGCAATTGAACACTGAAGCTTTCTTT
CDR3aa: CAWKGQLNTEAFF